The 8 T cell receptor beta chains below come from one sample, sequenced in a study of tumor and adjacent non-tumor tissue in lung cancer. The template was RNA from unsorted bulk tissue. Three rounds of nested PCR, following a modified ARM-PCR protocol, produced the TCRbeta library. TCRdb redid the calling of the multiplex PCR reads with MiXCR, one entry per CDR3 protein. The sample consists of 65,000 to 95,000 distinct CDR3 sequences, 75% to 90% of them appearing once. The sequenced material came from lung tumor tissue. Receptors originate from a woman aged 45-60 years with non-small cell lung cancer.

The V gene is TRBV11-2, the J gene TRBJ2-5; the D gene is possibly TRBD2 (7 bases). There are 14 residues in the CDR3. V was trimmed by 3 bases and J by 7 bases, leaving 15 bases between them. Germline-derived CDR1 and CDR2 are SGHAT and FQNNGV. In DNA form, the CDR3 reads TGTGCCAGCAGCTTCCTGGGGGGGCGAGGGACCCAGTACTTC. It specifies CASSFLGGRGTQYF. Together with reference TRBV11-2 and TRBJ2-5, the CDR3 gives the full variable domain: EAGVAQSPRYKIIEKRQSVAFWCNPISGHATLYWYQQILGQGPKLLIQFQNNGVVDDSQLPKDRFSAERLKGVDSTLKIQPAKLEDSAVYLCASSFLGGRGTQYFGPGTRLLVL.

The rearrangement joins TRBV4-1 to TRBJ2-3; D gene unclear. The J call is uncertain, as TRBJ1-5 better fits the DNA end. Germline loops: CDR1 MGHRA, CDR2 YSYEKL. This CDR3 has 14 residues. CDR3 sequence (DNA): TGCGCCAGCAGCCACCCGTTTGTGGGAGATACGCAGCATTTT. It translates to CASSHPFVGDTQHF.

By sample share, this clonotype is medium-sized. This chain links TRBV20-1 with TRBJ1-5, with 11 bases matching TRBD1. Unmatched junction bases numbered 10, after V lost 6 bases and J lost 6 bases. The CDR3 has 15 amino acids. Germline CDR1 and CDR2: DFQATT and SNEGSKA (reference sequence). The CDR3 nucleotides read TGCAGTGCCTCCGGTGGACAGGGGGCTGGTCAGCCCCAGCATTTT. Its protein is CSASGGQGAGQPQHF.

This chain links TRBV7-3 with TRBJ2-3; 9 bases are shared with TRBD2. From germline, CDR1 is SGHTA and CDR2 FQGTGA. The CDR3 is made up of 20 amino acids. J gave up 0 bases and V 1 base, and 14 bases lay outside the gene matches. The chain's CDR3 is CASSLNPLAGLSSSTDTQYF. CDR3 nucleotides: TGTGCCAGCAGCTTAAACCCGCTAGCGGGGCTATCGTCTAGCACAGATACGCAGTATTTT.

Many counts were recorded for this clonotype. V is TRBV6-4 and J is TRBJ2-2, with 7 bases identical to TRBD2. The V segment lost 2 bases and the J segment 6 bases; nucleotides outside the gene matches: 0. Germline V gene sequence: CDR1 MRHNA, CDR2 SNTAGT. The CDR3 consists of 13 residues. CDR3 DNA: TGTGCCAGCAGTGACACTAGCGCCGGGGAGCTGTTTTTT. Translated: CASSDTSAGELFF.

On this clonotype itself: One junction end does not reproduce the germline sequence, and a read error may be involved. This rearrangement joins TRBV20-1 to TRBJ2-7, with 7 bases identical to TRBD2. The CDR3 is 14 residues long. The germline V gene has CDR1 DFQATT and CDR2 SNEGSKA (reference sequence). CDR3 sequence (DNA): TGCAGTGCCCTGGCGGGAGCAGAAACCCACGACCAGTACTTC. Translating gives CSALAGAETHDQYF.

Comment on this clonotype: At one boundary the junction diverges from the germline segment, which might be a read error. The V gene is TRBV20-1, the J gene TRBJ2-7; 11 bases are shared with TRBD2. Germline-derived CDR1 and CDR2 are DFQATT and SNEGSKA (reference sequence). The CDR3 runs 14 residues. The CDR3, as DNA: TGTAGTGCTAGAGATTCTAGCGGGAGGTACGAGCAGTACTTC. It codes for CSARDSSGRYEQYF.

The chain carries TRBV11-1 and TRBJ2-3; 9 positions match TRBD1. This CDR3 region has 13 residues. CDR1 is SGHAT, CDR2 FQDESV, per germline (reference sequence). The CDR3 sequence is CARRGTGIDTQYF. For the CDR3, the DNA is TGTGCTAGAAGAGGGACAGGGATAGATACGCAGTATTTT.